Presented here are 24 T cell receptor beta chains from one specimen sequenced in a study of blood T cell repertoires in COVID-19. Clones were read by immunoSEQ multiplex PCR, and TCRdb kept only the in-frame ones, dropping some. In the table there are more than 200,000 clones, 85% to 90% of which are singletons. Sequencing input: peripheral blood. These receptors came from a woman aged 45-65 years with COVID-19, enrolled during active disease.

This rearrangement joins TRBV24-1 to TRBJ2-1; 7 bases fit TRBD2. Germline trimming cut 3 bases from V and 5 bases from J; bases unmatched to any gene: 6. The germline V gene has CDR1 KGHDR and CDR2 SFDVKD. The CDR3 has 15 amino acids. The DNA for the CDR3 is TGTGCCACCAGTGATCCGCTCGCGGGGGACAATGAGCAGTTCTTC. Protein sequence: CATSDPLAGDNEQFF.

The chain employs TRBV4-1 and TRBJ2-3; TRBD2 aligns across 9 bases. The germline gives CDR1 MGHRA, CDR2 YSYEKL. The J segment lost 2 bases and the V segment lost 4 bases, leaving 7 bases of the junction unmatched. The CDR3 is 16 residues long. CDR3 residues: CASSLQTSGFTDTQYF. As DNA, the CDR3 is TGCGCCAGCAGCCTCCAGACTAGCGGTTTCACAGATACGCAGTATTTT.

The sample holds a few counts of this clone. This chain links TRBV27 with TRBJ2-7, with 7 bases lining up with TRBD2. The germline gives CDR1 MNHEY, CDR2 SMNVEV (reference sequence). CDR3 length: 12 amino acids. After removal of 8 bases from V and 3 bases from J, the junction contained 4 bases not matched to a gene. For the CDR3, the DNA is TGTGCCAGCTGGGGGGGGTTCTACGAGCAGTACTTC. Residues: CASWGGFYEQYF.

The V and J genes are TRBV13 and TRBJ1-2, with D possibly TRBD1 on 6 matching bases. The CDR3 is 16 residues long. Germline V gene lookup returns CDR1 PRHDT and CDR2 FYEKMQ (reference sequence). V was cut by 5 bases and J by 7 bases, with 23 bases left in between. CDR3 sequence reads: CASSREQGPGAGGYTF. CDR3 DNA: TGTGCCAGCAGCCGCGAACAGGGCCCTGGGGCGGGTGGCTACACCTTC.

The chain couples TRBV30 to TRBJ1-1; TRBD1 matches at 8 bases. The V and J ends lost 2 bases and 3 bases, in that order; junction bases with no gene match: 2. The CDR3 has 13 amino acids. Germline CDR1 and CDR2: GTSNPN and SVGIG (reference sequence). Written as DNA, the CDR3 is TGTGCCTGGAGTCAACAGGGGGACACTGAAGCTTTCTTT. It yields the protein CAWSQQGDTEAFF.

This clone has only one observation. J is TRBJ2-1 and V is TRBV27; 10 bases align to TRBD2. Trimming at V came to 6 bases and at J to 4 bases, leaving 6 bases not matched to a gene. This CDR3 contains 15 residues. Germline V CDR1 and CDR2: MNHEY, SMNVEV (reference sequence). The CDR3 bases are TGTGCCAGCAGCCCTAGCGGGGGACCATACAATGAGCAGTTCTTC. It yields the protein CASSPSGGPYNEQFF.

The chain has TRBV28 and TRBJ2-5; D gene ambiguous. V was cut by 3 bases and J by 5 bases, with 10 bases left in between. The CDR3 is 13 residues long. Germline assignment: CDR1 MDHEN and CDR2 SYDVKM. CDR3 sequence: CASSFSTGETQYF. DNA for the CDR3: TGTGCCAGCAGTTTCTCGACTGGGGAGACCCAGTACTTC.

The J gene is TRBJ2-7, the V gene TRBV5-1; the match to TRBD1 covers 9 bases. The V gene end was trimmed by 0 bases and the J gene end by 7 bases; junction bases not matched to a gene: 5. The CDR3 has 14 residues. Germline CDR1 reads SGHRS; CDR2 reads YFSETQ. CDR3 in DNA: TGCGCCAGCAGCTTGGACAGGGGGCCCCTGGAGCAGTACTTC. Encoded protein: CASSLDRGPLEQYF.

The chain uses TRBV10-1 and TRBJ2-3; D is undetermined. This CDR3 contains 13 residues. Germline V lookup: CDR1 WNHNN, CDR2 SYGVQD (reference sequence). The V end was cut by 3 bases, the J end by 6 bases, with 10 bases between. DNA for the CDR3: TGCGCCAGCAGTGATGCGGTCGGGGATACGCAGTATTTT. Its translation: CASSDAVGDTQYF.

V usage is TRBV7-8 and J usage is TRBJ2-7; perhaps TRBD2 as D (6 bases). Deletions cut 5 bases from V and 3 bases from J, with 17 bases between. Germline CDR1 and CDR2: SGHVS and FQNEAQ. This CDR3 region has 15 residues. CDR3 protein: CASSKSRDFVYEQYV. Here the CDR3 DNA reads TGTGCCAGCAGCAAAAGCCGGGACTTCGTCTACGAGCAGTACGTC.

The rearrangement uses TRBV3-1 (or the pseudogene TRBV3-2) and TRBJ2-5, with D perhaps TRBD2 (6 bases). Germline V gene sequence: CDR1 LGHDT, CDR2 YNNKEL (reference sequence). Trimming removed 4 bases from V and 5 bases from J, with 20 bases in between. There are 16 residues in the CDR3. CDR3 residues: CASSPQMGGGSETQYF. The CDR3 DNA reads TGTGCCAGCAGCCCCCAAATGGGTGGGGGGTCGGAGACCCAGTACTTC.

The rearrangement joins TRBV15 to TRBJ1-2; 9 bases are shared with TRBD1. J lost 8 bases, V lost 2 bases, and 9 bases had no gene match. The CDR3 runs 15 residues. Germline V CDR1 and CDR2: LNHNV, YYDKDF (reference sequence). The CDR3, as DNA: TGTGCCACCAGCAGACGTGGGACAGGGTCAGGGGGCTACACCTTC. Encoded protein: CATSRRGTGSGGYTF.

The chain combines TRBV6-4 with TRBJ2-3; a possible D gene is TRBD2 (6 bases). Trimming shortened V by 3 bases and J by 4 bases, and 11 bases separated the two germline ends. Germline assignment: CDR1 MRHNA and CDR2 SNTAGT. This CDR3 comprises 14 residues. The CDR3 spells CASSEGREADTQYF. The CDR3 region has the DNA TGTGCCAGCAGTGAAGGCAGGGAGGCAGATACGCAGTATTTT.

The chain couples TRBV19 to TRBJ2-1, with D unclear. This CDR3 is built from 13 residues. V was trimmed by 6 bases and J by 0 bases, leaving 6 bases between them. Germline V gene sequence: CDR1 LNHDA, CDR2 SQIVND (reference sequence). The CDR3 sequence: CASSYSSYNEQFF. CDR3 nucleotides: TGTGCCAGTAGCTATAGCTCCTACAATGAGCAGTTCTTC. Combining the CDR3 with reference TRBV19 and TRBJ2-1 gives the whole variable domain DGGITQSPKYLFRKEGQNVTLSCEQNLNHDAMYWYRQDPGQGLRLIYYSQIVNDFQKGDIAEGYSVSREKKESFPLTVTSAQKNPTAFYLCASSYSSYNEQFFGPGTRLTVL.

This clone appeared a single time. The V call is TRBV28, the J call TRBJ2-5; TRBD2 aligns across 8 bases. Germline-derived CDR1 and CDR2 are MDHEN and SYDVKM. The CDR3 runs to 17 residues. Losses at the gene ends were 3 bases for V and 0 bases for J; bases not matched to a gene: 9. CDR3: CASSFGGGMDYQETQYF. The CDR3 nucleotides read TGTGCCAGCAGTTTTGGCGGGGGGATGGACTACCAAGAGACCCAGTACTTC.

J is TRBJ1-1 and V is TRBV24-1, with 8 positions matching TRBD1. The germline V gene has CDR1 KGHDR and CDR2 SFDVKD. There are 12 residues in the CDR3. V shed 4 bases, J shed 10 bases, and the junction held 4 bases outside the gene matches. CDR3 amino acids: CATSDTDRVAFF. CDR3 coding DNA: TGTGCCACCAGTGACACGGACAGGGTAGCTTTCTTT.

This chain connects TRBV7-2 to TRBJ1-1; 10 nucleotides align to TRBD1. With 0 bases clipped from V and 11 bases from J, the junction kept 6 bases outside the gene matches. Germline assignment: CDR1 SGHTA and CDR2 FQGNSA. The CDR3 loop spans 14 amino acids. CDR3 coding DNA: TGTGCCAGCAGCTTAGCGGGACAGGGGAGTTGGGCTTTCTTT. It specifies CASSLAGQGSWAFF.

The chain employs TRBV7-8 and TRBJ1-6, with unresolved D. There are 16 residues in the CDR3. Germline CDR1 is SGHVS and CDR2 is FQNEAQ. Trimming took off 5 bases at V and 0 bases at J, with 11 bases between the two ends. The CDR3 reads CASSERRSSYNSPLHF. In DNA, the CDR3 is TGTGCCAGCAGCGAACGGAGGAGCTCCTATAATTCACCCCTCCACTTT.

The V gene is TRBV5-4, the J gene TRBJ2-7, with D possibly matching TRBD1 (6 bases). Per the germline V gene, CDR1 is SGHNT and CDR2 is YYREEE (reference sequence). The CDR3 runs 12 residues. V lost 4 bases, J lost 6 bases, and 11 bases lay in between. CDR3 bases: TGTGCCAGCAGCCGACCAGGGGCCGAGCAGTACTTC. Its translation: CASSRPGAEQYF.

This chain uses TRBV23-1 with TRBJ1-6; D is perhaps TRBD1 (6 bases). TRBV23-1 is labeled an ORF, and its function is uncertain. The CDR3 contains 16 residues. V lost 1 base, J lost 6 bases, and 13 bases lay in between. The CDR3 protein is CASSQCNRAGNSPLHF. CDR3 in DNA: TGCGCCAGCAGTCAATGTAACAGGGCTGGTAATTCACCCCTCCACTTT.

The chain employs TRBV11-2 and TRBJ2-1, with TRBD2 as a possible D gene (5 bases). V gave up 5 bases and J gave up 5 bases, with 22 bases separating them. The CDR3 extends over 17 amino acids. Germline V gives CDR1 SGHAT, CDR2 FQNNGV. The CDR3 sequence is CASSPFLGSFQDNEQFF. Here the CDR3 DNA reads TGTGCCAGCAGCCCATTTTTAGGGAGCTTTCAGGACAATGAGCAGTTCTTC.

The CDR3 region is CASGLVLGSSYNEQFF. The CDR3 DNA reads as TGTGCTAGTGGTTTGGTACTAGGAAGCTCCTACAATGAGCAGTTCTTC. V gene TRBV12-5 combines with J gene TRBJ2-1; the D gene is possibly TRBD2 (5 bases). In germline, CDR1 is LGHNT, CDR2 FRNRAP. CDR3 size: 16 residues. V shed 0 bases and J shed 0 bases, with 9 bases lying between them.

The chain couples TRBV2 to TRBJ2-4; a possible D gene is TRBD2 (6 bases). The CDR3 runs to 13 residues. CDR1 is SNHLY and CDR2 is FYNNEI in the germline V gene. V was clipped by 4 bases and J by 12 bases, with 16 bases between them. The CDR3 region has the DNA TGTGCCAGCAGTGTCTCTAGCTTCGGGGGTCAGTACTTC. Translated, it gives CASSVSSFGGQYF.

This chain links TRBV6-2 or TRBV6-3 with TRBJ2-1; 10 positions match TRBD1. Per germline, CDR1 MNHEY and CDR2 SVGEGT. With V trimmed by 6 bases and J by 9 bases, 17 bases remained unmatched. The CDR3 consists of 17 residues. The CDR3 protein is CASSRGEPGQGRFEQFF. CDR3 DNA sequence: TGTGCCAGCAGCCGCGGAGAACCGGGACAGGGGCGATTTGAGCAGTTCTTC.